Sequencing of this T cell receptor beta chain was carried out in a study of cytomegalovirus exposure and HLA in healthy donors. Overall study findings and caveats: Productive rates of about 90% or about 30% were seen for most TCR beta V segments in an earlier analysis. TCR beta sequences numbering around 15,000 were associated with HLA alleles at 0.05 false discovery rate in a later analysis. The authors later linked a missense DCLRE1C variant to TCR beta V- and J-gene trimming. TCR beta sequences reportedly predicted most subjects' HLA-A and HLA-B alleles accurately.

V lost 6 bases and J 3 bases, leaving 12 bases between the germline ends. Germline V CDR1 and CDR2: MNHEY, SVGAGI. The CDR3 contains 14 residues. A note on this clone: Antigen: not known.

PCR involved 60 Vbeta and 13 Jbeta primers. Clones were sequenced by immunoSEQ multiplex PCR, and TCRdb holds only the in-frame ones, with some missing. The sample lists 150,000 to 200,000 clones, roughly 80% occurring once. The V call is TRBV6-5, the J call TRBJ2-1, with D perhaps TRBD2 (6 bases). The sequenced material came from PBMCs. The clonotype was recovered from a woman aged 30 to 39 in good health and CMV-seropositive. CDR3 amino acids: CASSRDSLYNEQFF. Written as DNA, the CDR3 is TGTGCCAGCAGCCGGGACTCCCTCTACAATGAGCAGTTCTTC.